The clone carrying this T cell receptor (beta chain) was counted once. It was with a sample-barcoded 5' primer and a J-beta primer mix that a second PCR of roughly 7 to 12 cycles was run. TCRdb recomputed calls from the 5' RACE reads with MiXCR, one row per CDR3 protein. The sample yields around 1.5 million distinct CDR3 sequences, almost 35% seen once. The CDR3 is 14 residues long. The germline gives CDR1 MNHEY, CDR2 SMNVEV (reference sequence). Trimming cost V 8 bases and J 2 bases, with 12 bases left between them. The data belong to a study of blood T cells in healthy people across ages. The sequencing input was blood. This clonotype was sampled from a woman in her twenties or thirties in good health. The chain links TRBV27 to TRBJ2-2, with D maybe TRBD2 (6 bases). CDR3 in DNA: TGTGCCAGCTGGTCGGGACTCAACACCGGGGAGCTGTTTTTT. Translated: CASWSGLNTGELFF.